This T cell receptor (beta chain) was obtained from a study of T cells in Graves' hyperthyroidism and ophthalmopathy. In the study overall: Peripheral blood was collected at initial diagnosis, before any treatment.

This CDR3 contains 16 residues. Trimming stripped 4 bases from V and 3 bases from J, with 15 bases between. Per germline, CDR1 LGHNA and CDR2 YNFKEQ. Amplification targeted TCR beta CDR3 regions from RNA transcripts. Primed by the HTBI set, a first-round RT-PCR was run on the TCR CDR3. TCRdb itself ran the multiplex PCR reads through MiXCR, one entry per CDR3 protein. Seen here are 200,000 or so distinct CDR3 sequences, around 17% observed once, and the top ten hold approximately 56%. This clonotype was counted a few times. Stability of Graves' hyperthyroidism was defined as absent ophthalmopathy progression within 18 months. Participants, patients aged 18 to 65, had newly diagnosed hyperthyroidism with a duration under 2 months.

The chain combines TRBV4-2 with TRBJ2-2; tentatively, D is TRBD2 (5 bases). The source of this sequence is a woman aged 45-65 years with Graves' hyperthyroidism. The material sequenced was blood. In DNA form, the CDR3 reads TGTGCCAGCAGCCCCGGGAATCCGAGGGACACCGGGGAGCTGTTTTTT. It yields the protein CASSPGNPRDTGELFF.